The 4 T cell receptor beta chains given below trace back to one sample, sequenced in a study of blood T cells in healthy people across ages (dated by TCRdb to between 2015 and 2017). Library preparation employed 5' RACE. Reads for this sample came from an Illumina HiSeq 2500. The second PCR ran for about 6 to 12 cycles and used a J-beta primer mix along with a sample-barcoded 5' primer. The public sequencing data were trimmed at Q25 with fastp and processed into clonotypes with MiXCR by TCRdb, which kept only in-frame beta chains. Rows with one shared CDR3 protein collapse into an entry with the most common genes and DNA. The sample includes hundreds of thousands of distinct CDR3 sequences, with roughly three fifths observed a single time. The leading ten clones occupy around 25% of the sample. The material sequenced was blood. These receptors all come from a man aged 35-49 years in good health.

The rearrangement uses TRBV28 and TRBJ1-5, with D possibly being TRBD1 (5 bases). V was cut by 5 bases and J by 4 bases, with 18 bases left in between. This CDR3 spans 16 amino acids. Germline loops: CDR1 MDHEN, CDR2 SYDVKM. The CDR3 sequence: CASSPSRGGGNQPQHF. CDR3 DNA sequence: TGTGCCAGCAGTCCCTCCCGGGGGGGTGGGAATCAGCCCCAGCATTTT.

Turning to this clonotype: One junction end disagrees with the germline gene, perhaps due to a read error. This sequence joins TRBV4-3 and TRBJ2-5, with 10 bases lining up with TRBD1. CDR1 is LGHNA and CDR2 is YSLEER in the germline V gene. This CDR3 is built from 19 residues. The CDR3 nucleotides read TGCGCCAGCAGCCAAGATCAACAAGAGACAGGGGGCGCCGCAGAGGCCCAGTACTTC. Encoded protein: CASSQDQQETGGAAEAQYF.

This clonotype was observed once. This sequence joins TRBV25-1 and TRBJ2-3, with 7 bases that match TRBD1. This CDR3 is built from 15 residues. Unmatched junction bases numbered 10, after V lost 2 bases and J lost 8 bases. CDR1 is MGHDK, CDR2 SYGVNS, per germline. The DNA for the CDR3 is TGTGCCAGCAGTGAAATGGCAGGGGGTGGGGGTACGCAGTATTTT. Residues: CASSEMAGGGGTQYF.

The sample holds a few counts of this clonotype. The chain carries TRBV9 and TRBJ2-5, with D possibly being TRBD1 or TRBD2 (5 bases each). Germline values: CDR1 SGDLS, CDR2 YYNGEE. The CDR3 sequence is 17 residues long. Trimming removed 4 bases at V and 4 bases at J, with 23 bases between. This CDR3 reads CASSPDPGRPIRETQYF. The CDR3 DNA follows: TGTGCCAGCAGCCCCGATCCGGGACGCCCGATAAGAGAGACCCAGTACTTC.